The 18 T cell receptor beta chains listed next were all sequenced from one sample in a study of CD8 T cells in ankylosing spondylitis. Each CDR3 protein is one row after TCRdb ran MiXCR on the 5' RACE reads. Of roughly 40,000 distinct CDR3 sequences in the sample, approximately 2.6% were seen once. Sample: blood, either unsorted or a sorted T cell fraction (not recorded which). These receptors all come from a male donor with ankylosing spondylitis or in good health (not recorded which).

There are many counts of this clonotype. This sequence joins TRBV9 and TRBJ2-1; TRBD1 agrees at 8 bases. The trim removed 4 bases at V and 9 bases at J, leaving 12 bases unmatched. This CDR3 spans 15 amino acids. The germline gives CDR1 SGDLS, CDR2 YYNGEE. The CDR3 nucleotides are TGTGCCAGCAGCCTAACAGGACAGGGCGGCATTGAGCAGTTCTTC. As protein: CASSLTGQGGIEQFF.

This clonotype was recorded at least ten times. The chain combines TRBV9 with TRBJ2-1; 10 nucleotides line up with TRBD2. The germline V gene encodes CDR1 SGDLS and CDR2 YYNGEE. The CDR3 is made up of 15 amino acids. The V gene end was trimmed by 3 bases and the J gene end by 7 bases; junction bases not matched to a gene: 7. Written as DNA, the CDR3 is TGTGCCAGCAGCGACCCTAGCGGGGGTTGGAATGAGCAGTTCTTC. Translating gives CASSDPSGGWNEQFF.

With regard to this clonotype: Since a much larger clone is just one base distant, this may be a read error. The V and J genes are TRBV9 and TRBJ2-5; 7 bases align to TRBD1. J gave up 5 bases and V 4 bases, and 8 bases lay outside the gene matches. Per the germline V gene, CDR1 is SGDLS and CDR2 is YYNGEE. This CDR3 is 14 amino acids long. The chain's CDR3 is CASSLTGCRETQYF. The CDR3 DNA reads TGTGCCAGCAGCTTGACAGGGTGCAGGGAGACCCAGTACTTC.

This clonotype was seen repeatedly, ten times or more. The rearrangement joins TRBV9 to TRBJ2-1, with 7 nucleotides matching TRBD2. Germline trimming cut 3 bases from V and 5 bases from J; bases unmatched to any gene: 8. Germline values: CDR1 SGDLS, CDR2 YYNGEE. The CDR3 has 15 amino acids. CDR3 loop: CASSAPGGGHNEQFF. For the CDR3, the DNA is TGTGCCAGCAGCGCACCCGGCGGGGGACACAATGAGCAGTTCTTC.

This clonotype was picked up a small number of times. The chain employs TRBV9 and TRBJ2-7; the D is unclear. The germline gives CDR1 SGDLS, CDR2 YYNGEE. The CDR3 length is 14 residues. Trimming left V 3 bases short and J 3 bases short, with 13 bases between. The CDR3 coding sequence is TGTGCCAGCAGCGCGGACGCTTGGAGCTACGAGCAGTACTTC. Protein product: CASSADAWSYEQYF.

This clonotype was seen repeatedly, ten times or more. This chain links TRBV9 with TRBJ2-7, with D possibly being TRBD2 (5 bases). The CDR3 extends over 14 amino acids. Trimming shortened V by 2 bases and J by 6 bases, and 15 bases separated the two germline ends. Germline CDR1 and CDR2: SGDLS and YYNGEE. The CDR3 DNA sequence: TGTGCCAGCAGCGTTGGTCCGGAGGTCTCCGAGCAGTACTTC. This translates into CASSVGPEVSEQYF.

This clonotype came up many times. The chain carries TRBV9 and TRBJ2-7, with D unclear. This CDR3 has 15 residues. Germline V CDR1 and CDR2: SGDLS, YYNGEE. V was clipped by 1 base and J by 5 bases, with 16 bases between them. The CDR3 is CASSVLPSEVDEQYF. CDR3 bases: TGTGCCAGCAGCGTACTTCCCAGCGAGGTGGACGAGCAGTACTTC.

This rearrangement joins TRBV9 to TRBJ1-5; weak D call: TRBD1 (5 bases). CDR3 length: 14 amino acids. Germline V gene sequence: CDR1 SGDLS, CDR2 YYNGEE. The germline V and J ends were trimmed by 0 bases and 9 bases, with 13 bases remaining between them. DNA of the CDR3: TGTGCCAGCAGCGTAGGGCAGGGAAAATGGCCCCAGCATTTT. It translates to CASSVGQGKWPQHF.

This clonotype has at least ten counts. The rearrangement uses TRBV9 and TRBJ2-3, with no clear D. This CDR3 is built from 14 residues. Per germline, CDR1 SGDLS and CDR2 YYNGEE. The V gene lost 4 bases and the J gene lost 0 bases, with 9 bases spanning the gap. CDR3 region: CASSYTASTDTQYF. The CDR3 DNA follows: TGTGCCAGCAGCTATACTGCTAGCACAGATACGCAGTATTTT.

This clonotype was counted at least ten times. The V call is TRBV9, the J call TRBJ2-1; 7 bases are shared with TRBD2. The germline gives CDR1 SGDLS, CDR2 YYNGEE. With 2 bases clipped from V and 5 bases from J, the junction kept 4 bases outside the gene matches. The CDR3 runs 14 residues. CDR3 nucleotides: TGTGCCAGCAGCGTCCGACTAGCAGACAATGAGCAGTTCTTC. It codes for CASSVRLADNEQFF.

There are a few counts of this clonotype. The chain links TRBV9 to TRBJ1-1; D gene unclear. Looked up from germline, CDR1 is SGDLS and CDR2 is YYNGEE. Trimming took 0 bases from V and 3 from J, leaving 12 bases between them. The CDR3 runs 15 residues. The CDR3 coding sequence is TGTGCCAGCAGCGTAGATATGGGAGCGGACACTGAAGCTTTCTTT. It yields the protein CASSVDMGADTEAFF.

This clonotype was recorded many times. V usage is TRBV9 and J usage is TRBJ2-7, with D possibly matching TRBD2 (5 bases). V shed 0 bases and J shed 2 bases, with 12 bases lying between them. There are 15 residues in the CDR3. Germline V gives CDR1 SGDLS, CDR2 YYNGEE. For the CDR3, the DNA is TGTGCCAGCAGCGTAGATACTCGCGGGCCCTACGAGCAGTACTTC. Amino acids: CASSVDTRGPYEQYF.

This clonotype appeared many times. The chain is built from TRBV9 and TRBJ2-3; 8 bases fit TRBD2. The CDR3 covers 15 residues. J lost 2 bases, V lost 4 bases, and 6 bases had no gene match. Germline-derived CDR1 and CDR2 are SGDLS and YYNGEE. CDR3 region: CASSSSSGLTDTQYF. CDR3 coding DNA: TGTGCCAGCAGCTCCTCTAGCGGGCTCACAGATACGCAGTATTTT.

This clonotype was detected many times. This chain uses TRBV9 with TRBJ2-5; 9 bases line up with TRBD2. Trimming cost V 2 bases and J 2 bases; bases outside gene matches: 4. CDR3 size: 15 residues. The germline CDR1 and CDR2 sequences are SGDLS and YYNGEE. CDR3 sequence reads: CASSVHTSGQETQYF. As DNA, the CDR3 is TGTGCCAGCAGCGTCCATACTAGCGGGCAAGAGACCCAGTACTTC.

This clonotype was recorded at least ten times. The chain recombines TRBV9 with TRBJ2-2; 7 nucleotides line up with TRBD1. This CDR3 region has 15 residues. The trim removed 3 bases at V and 1 base at J, leaving 3 bases unmatched. CDR1 and CDR2 from the germline V gene are SGDLS and YYNGEE. The CDR3, as DNA: TGTGCCAGCAGCGGAACAGGGGTGAACACCGGGGAGCTGTTTTTT. Amino acids: CASSGTGVNTGELFF.

This clonotype was found many times. The chain recombines TRBV9 with TRBJ2-1; D is possibly TRBD1 or TRBD2 (5 bases each). V shed 4 bases and J shed 7 bases, with 15 bases lying between them. Germline V gene data show CDR1 as SGDLS and CDR2 as YYNGEE. This CDR3 spans 14 amino acids. Here the CDR3 DNA reads TGTGCCAGCAGCTCGGGGCTATCCGGGAATGAGCAGTTCTTC. Translated, it gives CASSSGLSGNEQFF.

This clonotype has ten or more counts. The chain combines TRBV9 with TRBJ2-1; 9 nucleotides match TRBD2. The junction had 6 bases not matched to a gene; V was cut back by 0 bases and J by 8 bases. The CDR3 totals 15 residues. Germline CDR1 and CDR2: SGDLS and YYNGEE. Here the CDR3 reads CASSVGLAGRHEQFF. The DNA of the CDR3 is TGTGCCAGCAGCGTAGGGCTAGCGGGAAGGCATGAGCAGTTCTTC.

In this sample, this clonotype turned up many times. This chain links TRBV9 with TRBJ2-5, with D tentatively TRBD1 (5 bases). V lost 0 bases, J lost 5 bases, and 14 bases lay in between. CDR3 size: 15 residues. The germline V gene encodes CDR1 SGDLS and CDR2 YYNGEE. CDR3 DNA: TGTGCCAGCAGCGTAGGAATACAGGTGGGGGAGACCCAGTACTTC. Its translation: CASSVGIQVGETQYF.